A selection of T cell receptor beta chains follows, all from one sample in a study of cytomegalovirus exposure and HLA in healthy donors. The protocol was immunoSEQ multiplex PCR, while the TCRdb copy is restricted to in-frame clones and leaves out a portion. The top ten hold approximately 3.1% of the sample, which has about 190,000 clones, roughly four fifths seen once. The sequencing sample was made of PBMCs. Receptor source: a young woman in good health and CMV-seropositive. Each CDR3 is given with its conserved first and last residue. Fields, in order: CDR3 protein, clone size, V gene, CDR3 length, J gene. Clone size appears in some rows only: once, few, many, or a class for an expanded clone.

CDR3: CASSLAQAPQYF
size: NA
V: TRBV5-5
length: 12
J: TRBJ2-3

CDR3: CASSFLGQINTIYF
size: NA
V: TRBV11-2
length: 14
J: TRBJ1-3

CDR3: CASSYSVLTMEETQYF
size: NA
V: TRBV6-6
length: 16
J: TRBJ2-5

CDR3: CASGLVQRGSPHF
size: NA
V: TRBV12-5
length: 13
J: TRBJ2-7

CDR3: CASSSPGQIYGYTF
size: NA
V: TRBV6-1
length: 14
J: TRBJ1-2

CDR3: CASSVAGEQYF
size: NA
V: TRBV2
length: 11
J: TRBJ2-7

CDR3: CASSIIGAGELFF
size: NA
V: TRBV19
length: 13
J: TRBJ2-2

CDR3: CASTKAGTTNNEQFF
size: NA
V: TRBV9
length: 15
J: TRBJ2-1

CDR3: CASSYSSGRGTGELFF
size: NA
V: TRBV6-5
length: 16
J: TRBJ2-2

CDR3: CASSPGRGSYEQYF
size: NA
V: TRBV5-4
length: 14
J: TRBJ2-7

CDR3: CASSESSGAYNEQFF
size: NA
V: TRBV25-1
length: 15
J: TRBJ2-1

CDR3: CASSATTGTEQYF
size: few
V: TRBV10-1
length: 13
J: TRBJ2-7

CDR3: CASSFRGSTEAFF
size: NA
V: TRBV5-1
length: 13
J: TRBJ1-1

CDR3: CASSASGRAADTQYF
size: NA
V: TRBV6-4
length: 15
J: TRBJ2-3

CDR3: CASGVAPGNTGELFF
size: NA
V: TRBV11-1
length: 15
J: TRBJ2-2

CDR3: CASSSPGTPWEQYF
size: NA
V: TRBV27
length: 14
J: TRBJ2-7

CDR3: CASSLDGGARPYEQYF
size: once
V: TRBV7-8
length: 16
J: NA

CDR3: CASSYGPPTHNEQFF
size: few
V: TRBV6-5
length: 15
J: TRBJ2-1

CDR3: CASSTSGGTEAFF
size: once
V: TRBV6-1
length: 13
J: TRBJ1-1

CDR3: CASSPPGQYNEQFF
size: NA
V: TRBV5-1
length: 14
J: TRBJ2-1

CDR3: CASSLAGNEQFF
size: NA
V: TRBV5-1
length: 12
J: TRBJ2-1

CDR3: CASQYVISSYEQYF
size: NA
V: TRBV6-4
length: 14
J: TRBJ2-7

CDR3: CASSAGGSNQPQHF
size: NA
V: TRBV18
length: 14
J: TRBJ1-5

CDR3: CSSSSGTTNEKLFF
size: few
V: TRBV7-9
length: 14
J: TRBJ1-4